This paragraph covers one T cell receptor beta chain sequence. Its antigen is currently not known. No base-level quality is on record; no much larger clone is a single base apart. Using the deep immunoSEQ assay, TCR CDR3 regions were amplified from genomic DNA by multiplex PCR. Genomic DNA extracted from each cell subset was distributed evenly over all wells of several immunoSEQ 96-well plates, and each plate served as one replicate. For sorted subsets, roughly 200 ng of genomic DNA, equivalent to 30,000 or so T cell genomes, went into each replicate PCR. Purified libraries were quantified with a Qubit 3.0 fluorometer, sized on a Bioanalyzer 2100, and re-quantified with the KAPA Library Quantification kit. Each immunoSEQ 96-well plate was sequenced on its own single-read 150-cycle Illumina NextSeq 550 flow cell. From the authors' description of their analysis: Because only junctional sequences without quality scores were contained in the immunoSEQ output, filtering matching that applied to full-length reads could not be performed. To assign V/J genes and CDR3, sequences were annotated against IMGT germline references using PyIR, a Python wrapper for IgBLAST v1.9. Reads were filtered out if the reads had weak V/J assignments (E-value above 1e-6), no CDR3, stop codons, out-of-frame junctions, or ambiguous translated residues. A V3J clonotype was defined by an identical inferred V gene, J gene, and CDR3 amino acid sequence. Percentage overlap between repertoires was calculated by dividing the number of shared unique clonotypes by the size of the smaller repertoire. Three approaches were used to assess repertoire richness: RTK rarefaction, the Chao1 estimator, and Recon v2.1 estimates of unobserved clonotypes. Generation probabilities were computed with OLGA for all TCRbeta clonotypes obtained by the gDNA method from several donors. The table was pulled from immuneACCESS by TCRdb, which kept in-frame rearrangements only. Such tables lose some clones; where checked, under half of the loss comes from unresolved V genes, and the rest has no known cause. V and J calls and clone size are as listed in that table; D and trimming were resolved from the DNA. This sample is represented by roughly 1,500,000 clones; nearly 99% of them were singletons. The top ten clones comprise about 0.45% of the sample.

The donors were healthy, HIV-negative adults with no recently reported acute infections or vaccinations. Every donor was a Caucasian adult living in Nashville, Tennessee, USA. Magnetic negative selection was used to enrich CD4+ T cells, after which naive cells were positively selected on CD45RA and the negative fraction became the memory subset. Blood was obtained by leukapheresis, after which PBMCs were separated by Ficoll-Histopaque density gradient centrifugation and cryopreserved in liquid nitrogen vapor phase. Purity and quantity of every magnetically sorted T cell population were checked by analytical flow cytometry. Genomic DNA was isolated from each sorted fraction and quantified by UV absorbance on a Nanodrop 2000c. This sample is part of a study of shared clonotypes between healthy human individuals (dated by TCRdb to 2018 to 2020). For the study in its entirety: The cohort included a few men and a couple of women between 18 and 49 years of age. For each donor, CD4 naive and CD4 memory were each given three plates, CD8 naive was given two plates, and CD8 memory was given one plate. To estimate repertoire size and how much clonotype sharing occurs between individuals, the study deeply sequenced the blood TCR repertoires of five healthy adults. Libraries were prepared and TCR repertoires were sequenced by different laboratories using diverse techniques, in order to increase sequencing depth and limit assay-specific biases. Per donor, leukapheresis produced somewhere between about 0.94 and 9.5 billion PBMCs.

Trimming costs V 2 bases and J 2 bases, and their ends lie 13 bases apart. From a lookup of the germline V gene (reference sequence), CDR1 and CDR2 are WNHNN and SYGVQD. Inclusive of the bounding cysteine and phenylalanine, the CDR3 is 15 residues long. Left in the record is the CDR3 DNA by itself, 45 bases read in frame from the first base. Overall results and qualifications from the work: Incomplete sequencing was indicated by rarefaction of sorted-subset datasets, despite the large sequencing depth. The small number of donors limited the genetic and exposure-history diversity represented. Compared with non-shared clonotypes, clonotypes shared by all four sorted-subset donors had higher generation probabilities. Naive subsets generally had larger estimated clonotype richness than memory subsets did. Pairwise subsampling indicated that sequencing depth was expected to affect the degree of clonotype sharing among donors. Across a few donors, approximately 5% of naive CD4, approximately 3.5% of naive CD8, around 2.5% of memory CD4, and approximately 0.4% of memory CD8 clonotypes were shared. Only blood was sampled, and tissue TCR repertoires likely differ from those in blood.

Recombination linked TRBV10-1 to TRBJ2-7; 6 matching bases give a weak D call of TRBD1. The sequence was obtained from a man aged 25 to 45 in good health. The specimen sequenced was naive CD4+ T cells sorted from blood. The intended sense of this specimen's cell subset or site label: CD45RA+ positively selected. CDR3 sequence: CASSESPGAAYEQYF. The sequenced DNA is TGCGCCAGCAGTGAGAGTCCAGGGGCCGCCTACGAGCAGTACTTC.